The clone carrying this TCR beta chain was observed a few times. Its antigen is unknown. Primers: 60 Vbeta forward and 13 Jbeta reverse. Libraries were prepared by immunoSEQ multiplex PCR; TCRdb keeps only in-frame clonotypes and omits some of them. Among some 150,000 clones, approximately 74% were seen once, and the ten largest hold approximately 2.5%. The sample originates from a study of cytomegalovirus exposure and HLA in healthy donors. The ends were cut back, 0 bases at V and 2 bases at J, with 5 bases in the middle. The CDR3 is made up of 13 amino acids. CDR1 and CDR2 (germline): SGHDT, YYEEEE. Participants comprised healthy donors of bone marrow. Findings and limits, study-wide: A list of 164 TCR beta chains associated with cytomegalovirus was given.

Sequenced sample: PBMCs. The TCR sequence derives from a woman in her 30s in good health and CMV-seronegative. V usage is TRBV5-6 and J usage is TRBJ2-5; possibly TRBD2 for D (5 bases). The CDR3 bases are TGTGCCAGCAGCTTGGGACTACAAGAGACCCAGTACTTC. Residues: CASSLGLQETQYF.